This T cell receptor (beta chain) was recorded in a study of metastatic and nonmetastatic thyroid tumors. About the study: Repertoires of blood and of tissue (tumor or nodule) from malignant and benign thyroid patients were compared.

Nobody among the patients had been given any treatment before thyroid surgery. Original processing methods: Clinicopathological groups supplied CDR3 differences that were used to build a distant-metastasis classifier for papillary thyroid cancer. TCRdb recomputed clones from the PCR reads via MiXCR. The V and J calls reflect TCRdb's pipeline rather than the authors' work. The sample records almost 15,000 clones, 25% to 30% being singletons. The CDR3 totals 13 residues. Germline trimming cut 4 bases from V and 1 base from J; bases unmatched to any gene: 0. CDR1 KGHSH and CDR2 LQKENI come from the germline V gene. The study, taken as a whole, reports: Relative to benign nodules, malignant thyroid tumors were reportedly characterized by significantly elevated TCR beta diversity in blood and tumor.

This clone appeared many times. Its target is not known. The chain joins TRBV18 to TRBJ1-1; 7 bases are shared with TRBD1. The clonotype originates from a male donor with papillary thyroid cancer or a benign thyroid nodule (not recorded which). Some clones in this sample may be carry-over from other donors' samples. Sequencing input: tumor tissue. The CDR3 region has the DNA TGTGCCAGCTCACGGGACAGGAACACTGAAGCTTTCTTT. Protein sequence: CASSRDRNTEAFF.